This T cell receptor (beta chain) is from a study of shared clonotypes between healthy human individuals. Study-level background: Three plates were used per donor for CD4 naive, three for CD4 memory, two for CD8 naive and one for CD8 memory.

This table comes from immunoSEQ multiplex PCR, and its TCRdb copy is limited to in-frame clones, with some not included. This table holds about 2.4 million clones, approximately 92% found once. Caucasian adults residing in Nashville, Tennessee made up all the donors. V dropped 2 bases and J dropped 10; count of bases not matched to a gene: 15. The CDR3 is made up of 17 amino acids. In germline, CDR1 is MGHDK, CDR2 SYGVNS. The source is a man younger than 30 in good health. Sequencing was done on a sample of naive CD4+ T cells sorted from blood. Subset defined: CD45RA+ positively selected. The chain uses TRBV25-1 and TRBJ2-1; the match to TRBD2 covers 9 bases. The CDR3 DNA is TGTGCCAGCAGTGAAATCGACGGGGCTAGCGGGGTTTTGGAGCAGTTCTTC. Translating it yields CASSEIDGASGVLEQFF.